These 20 T cell receptor beta chains originate from one sample sequenced in a study of shared clonotypes between healthy human individuals. Method: immunoSEQ multiplex PCR; TCRdb's copy keeps in-frame clones and lacks some. The sample yields 980,000 or so clones, 76% seen once. Input material: memory CD4+ T cells sorted from blood. The sample's subset: CD45RA-negative fraction. These receptor sequences come from a man aged 18 to 29 in good health.

This clone was seen only a few times. This rearrangement joins TRBV5-1 to TRBJ1-5, with D tentatively TRBD1 (6 bases). CDR1 and CDR2 from the germline V gene are SGHRS and YFSETQ. The length of the CDR3 is 21 residues. V lost 0 bases and J lost 1, with 26 bases in between. The CDR3: CASSLARSAGVVLRSNQPQHF. Written as DNA, the CDR3 is TGCGCCAGCAGCTTGGCCAGGTCTGCAGGGGTTGTGTTGAGGAGCAATCAGCCCCAGCATTTT.

This clone was seen just once. This rearrangement joins TRBV19 to TRBJ2-3, with a weak D call TRBD2 (6 bases). In germline, CDR1 is LNHDA, CDR2 SQIVND (reference sequence). This CDR3 region has 15 residues. V dropped 5 bases and J dropped 4 bases, with 16 bases sitting between them. The CDR3 protein is CASSLFGEASDTQYF. The CDR3 DNA follows: TGTGCCAGTAGTCTTTTCGGGGAGGCCTCAGATACGCAGTATTTT.

This clone appeared a single time. The gene calls are TRBV6-5 and TRBJ1-1, with a tentative D call TRBD1 (5 bases). The length of the CDR3 is 13 residues. Deletions cut 5 bases from V and 0 bases from J, with 7 bases between. Germline V CDR1 and CDR2: MNHEY, SVGAGI. The DNA of the CDR3 is TGTGCCAGCAGTCGGGACGTGAACACTGAAGCTTTCTTT. This encodes CASSRDVNTEAFF.

This clone has a handful of counts. V usage is TRBV6-1 and J usage is TRBJ2-1; 8 nucleotides agree with TRBD2. The CDR3 is made up of 13 amino acids. Germline V lookup: CDR1 MNHNS, CDR2 SASEGT. V shed 6 bases and J 8 bases; nucleotides not matched to a gene: 6. The CDR3 spells CASRKRGRDEQFF. CDR3 nucleotide sequence: TGTGCCAGCAGGAAGCGGGGGAGGGATGAGCAGTTCTTC.

This sequence joins TRBV9 and TRBJ2-5; tentatively, D is TRBD1 or TRBD2 (5 bases each). Between the trimmed V and J ends, which lost 4 bases and 0 bases, there was a span of 13 bases. Germline loops: CDR1 SGDLS, CDR2 YYNGEE. The CDR3 is 15 amino acids. CDR3 protein: CASSIRDGYQETQYF. As DNA, the CDR3 is TGTGCCAGCAGCATCCGGGACGGCTACCAAGAGACCCAGTACTTC.

V gene TRBV30 combines with J gene TRBJ1-4; D gene unclear. Deletions cut 4 bases from V and 4 bases from J, with 10 bases between. This CDR3 is built from 13 residues. Per the germline V gene, CDR1 is GTSNPN and CDR2 is SVGIG (reference sequence). CDR3 DNA: TGTGCCTGGAACGGGAGGGTTAATGAAAAACTGTTTTTT. Its translation is CAWNGRVNEKLFF. Full variable domain (remainder filled in from reference TRBV30 and TRBJ1-4): SQTIHQWPATLVQPVGSPLSLECTVEGTSNPNLYWYRQAAGRGLQLLFYSVGIGQISSEVPQNLSASRPQDRQFILSSKKLLLSDSGFYLCAWNGRVNEKLFFGSGTQLSVL.

The chain couples TRBV4-3 to TRBJ2-5, with TRBD2 identical over 8 bases. The CDR3 consists of 15 residues. Germline CDR1 and CDR2: LGHNA and YSLEER. Trimming removed 5 bases from V and 3 bases from J; junction bases left unmatched: 8. CDR3 in amino acids: CASSSSGREKETQYF. The CDR3 DNA sequence: TGCGCCAGCAGCTCAAGCGGGAGAGAAAAAGAGACCCAGTACTTC.

The chain joins TRBV10-3 to TRBJ2-7; D may be TRBD1 (7 bases). V dropped 7 bases and J dropped 0 bases, with 16 bases sitting between them. CDR1 is ENHRY, CDR2 SYGVKD, per germline. The CDR3 loop spans 15 amino acids. CDR3 loop: CAITQGGKSSYEQYF. The CDR3 coding sequence is TGTGCCATCACGCAGGGGGGTAAAAGCTCCTACGAGCAGTACTTC.

The V and J genes are TRBV4-3 and TRBJ2-1, with a possible D match to TRBD2 (5 bases). CDR3 length equals 17 residues. V shed 4 bases and J shed 0 bases, with 16 bases lying between them. Germline V gene data show CDR1 as LGHNA and CDR2 as YSLEER. In DNA, the CDR3 is TGCGCCAGCAGCCCCACTAGAGGAAAGAGCTCCTACAATGAGCAGTTCTTC. Translated: CASSPTRGKSSYNEQFF.

The V and J genes are TRBV5-1 and TRBJ1-2; 7 bases map to TRBD1. Germline lookup yields CDR1 SGHRS and CDR2 YFSETQ. The CDR3 totals 15 residues. Trimming removed 4 bases from V and 0 bases from J; junction bases left unmatched: 6. The CDR3 DNA reads TGCGCCAGCAGCCAGGGACAGATCCCTAACTATGGCTACACCTTC. Encoded protein: CASSQGQIPNYGYTF.

The chain employs TRBV2 and TRBJ1-2; D remains unclear. The CDR3 is made up of 15 amino acids. CDR1 and CDR2 (germline): SNHLY, FYNNEI. Trimming left V 1 base short and J 10 bases short, with 19 bases between. The CDR3 DNA follows: TGTGCCAGCAGTGAAGATGTTTGGCCGCAATTTCACTACACCTTC. It codes for CASSEDVWPQFHYTF. Based on the CDR3 plus reference TRBV2 and TRBJ1-2, the full variable domain is EPEVTQTPSHQVTQMGQEVILRCVPISNHLYFYWYRQILGQKVEFLVSFYNNEISEKSEIFDDQFSVERPDGSNFTLKIRSTKLEDSAMYFCASSEDVWPQFHYTFGSGTRLTVV.

The gene calls are TRBV11-3 and TRBJ2-3; 7 bases fit TRBD2. CDR1 and CDR2 from the germline V gene are SGHNT and YENEEA. The junction had 3 bases not matched to a gene; V was cut back by 3 bases and J by 0 bases. The CDR3 extends over 15 amino acids. The CDR3: CASSLGGLSTDTQYF. The CDR3 DNA follows: TGTGCCAGCAGCTTGGGGGGGTTGAGCACAGATACGCAGTATTTT.

The gene calls are TRBV10-3 and TRBJ1-1; D uncertain. This CDR3 is 12 amino acids long. Germline V gene data show CDR1 as ENHRY and CDR2 as SYGVKD. V shed 1 base and J shed 5 bases, with 5 bases lying between them. CDR3 protein: CAISELGTEAFF. The CDR3, as DNA: TGTGCCATCAGTGAGTTGGGTACTGAAGCTTTCTTT.

This clone was detected many times. Other DNA sequences in this specimen translate into the identical CDR3. This CDR3 reads CAWSRTGGTEAFF. The CDR3 DNA reads TGTGCCTGGAGTCGGACCGGGGGCACTGAAGCTTTCTTT. V and J are TRBV30 and TRBJ1-1; D may be TRBD1 (5 bases). Trimming took 2 bases from V and 4 from J, leaving 11 bases between them. Per germline, CDR1 GTSNPN and CDR2 SVGIG (reference sequence). CDR3 length: 13 amino acids.

J is TRBJ1-5 and V is TRBV5-1; D may be TRBD1 (5 bases). Trimming shortened V by 4 bases and J by 2 bases, and 28 bases separated the two germline ends. This CDR3 region has 20 residues. CDR1 SGHRS and CDR2 YFSETQ come from the germline V gene. CDR3 amino acids: CASSAQGTVKINGGNQPQHF. The CDR3 nucleotides are TGCGCCAGCAGCGCTCAGGGTACAGTGAAGATAAACGGGGGCAATCAGCCCCAGCATTTT.

The V and J genes are TRBV2 and TRBJ1-2, with 9 bases identical to TRBD1. With 6 bases clipped from V and 8 bases from J, the junction kept 16 bases outside the gene matches. The CDR3 runs 16 residues. The germline CDR1 and CDR2 sequences are SNHLY and FYNNEI. The CDR3 DNA reads as TGTGCCAGCAGCCAGGGACAGGGAAGGTCTTATGGGGGCTACACCTTC. Translation gives CASSQGQGRSYGGYTF.

This clone occurred once. V gene TRBV18 combines with J gene TRBJ1-2; 7 nucleotides line up with TRBD1. The CDR3 loop spans 13 amino acids. Germline V gene sequence: CDR1 KGHSH, CDR2 LQKENI. V lost 6 bases, J lost 8 bases, and 9 bases stayed unmatched. CDR3 sequence: CASSLDRDVGYTF. CDR3 DNA sequence: TGTGCCAGCTCCCTCGACAGGGACGTCGGCTACACCTTC.

The rearrangement links TRBV7-8 to TRBJ1-5; D might be TRBD1 (6 bases). With 3 bases removed from V and 4 bases from J, the gap between germline ends came to 13 bases. CDR1 is SGHVS and CDR2 is FQNEAQ in the germline V gene. The CDR3 spans 15 residues. CDR3 sequence (DNA): TGTGCCAGCAGCTTGCCCGGGACACTGAATCAGCCCCAGCATTTT. Translated, it gives CASSLPGTLNQPQHF.

The V and J genes are TRBV28 and TRBJ2-3; D ambiguous. CDR3 length: 15 residues. Trimming took off 5 bases at V and 1 base at J, with 13 bases between the two ends. Germline CDR1 MDHEN, CDR2 SYDVKM. CDR3 nucleotide sequence: TGTGCCAGCAGTCTCCCGCCCTACGGCACAGATACGCAGTATTTT. It specifies CASSLPPYGTDTQYF.

This clone was picked up a small number of times. This rearrangement joins TRBV7-3 to TRBJ2-7; D is uncertain. CDR1 and CDR2 from the germline V gene are SGHTA and FQGTGA. The CDR3 totals 15 residues. V dropped 3 bases and J dropped 0 bases, with 12 bases sitting between them. CDR3 coding DNA: TGTGCCAGCAGCTTGGGTGGGTCCCTCTCCTACGAGCAGTACTTC. The encoded protein is CASSLGGSLSYEQYF.